Shown below are 3 T cell receptor beta chains from a single sample sequenced in a study of T cells in localized non-small cell lung cancer. Sequenced by immunoSEQ multiplex PCR; TCRdb stores in-frame clones only, minus some. The table includes about 37,000 clones, under 95% detected once. This sample comprised peripheral blood mononuclear cells, obtained before any cancer treatment. Receptors were obtained from a female donor older than 55 with stage II lung adenocarcinoma.

The CDR3 DNA follows: TGTGCCAGCAGTTTGCGGCCCTTGGGCGTTGGGGGGGCCAACGTCCTGACTTTC. The encoded protein is CASSLRPLGVGGANVLTF. The genes are TRBV27 and TRBJ2-6, with D uncertain. CDR3 length: 18 residues. The germline CDR1 and CDR2 sequences are MNHEY and SMNVEV (reference sequence). Trimming stripped 3 bases from V and 4 bases from J, with 19 bases between.

This chain links TRBV12-5 with TRBJ2-2; D remains ambiguous. V shed 1 base and J shed 5 bases, with 2 bases lying between them. The CDR3 loop spans 12 amino acids. Germline CDR1 reads LGHNT; CDR2 reads FRNRAP. The DNA for the CDR3 is TGTGCTAGTGGTTTGGAAACCGGGGAGCTGTTTTTT. This sequence encodes CASGLETGELFF.

The V gene is TRBV27, the J gene TRBJ2-2, with 8 bases identical to TRBD2. CDR3 size: 18 residues. Trimming took 8 bases from V and 2 from J; bases not matched to a gene: 16. Germline CDR1 reads MNHEY; CDR2 reads SMNVEV (reference sequence). The CDR3 DNA sequence: TGTGCCAGCGTACCCGGGGGGGGGCCCATGCTAAACACCGGGGAGCTGTTTTTT. Amino acid sequence: CASVPGGGPMLNTGELFF.